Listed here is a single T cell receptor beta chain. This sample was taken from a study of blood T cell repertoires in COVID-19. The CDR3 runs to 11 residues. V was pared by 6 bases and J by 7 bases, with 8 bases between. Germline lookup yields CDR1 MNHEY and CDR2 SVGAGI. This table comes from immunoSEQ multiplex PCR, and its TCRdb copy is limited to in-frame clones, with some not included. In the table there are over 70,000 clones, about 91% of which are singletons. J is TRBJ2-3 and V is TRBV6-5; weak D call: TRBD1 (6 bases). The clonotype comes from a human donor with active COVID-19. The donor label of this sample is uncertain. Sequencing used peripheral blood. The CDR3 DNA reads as TGTGCCAGCAGGGACAGCCATACGCAGTATTTT. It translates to CASRDSHTQYF.